A single TCR beta chain is shown here with its context. This clonotype was seen a few times. The antigen this receptor binds is unknown. No base qualities exist here, and no much larger clone lies one base off it. The library came from UMI-ligation and nested PCR. Using T4 RNA ligase 1, a single-stranded oligonucleotide bearing the Illumina SP2 sequence plus a UMI was ligated onto the 3' end of the cDNA. PCR1 ran three to five cycles (98°C 15 s, 69°C 30 s, 72°C 40 s); the beta primer was an equimolar mix of RC1.1 and RC1.2 covering TRBC1 and TRBC2. From PCR2 onward, TCR alpha and beta chains were processed separately, and sample indices and Illumina adaptors were added. Placed after an 8-base spacer, the UMI was made up of 12 random nucleotides arranged as two hexamers with a spacer between them. Libraries were sequenced on an Illumina MiSeq using v2 2x251 paired-end chemistry, with about a dozen samples typically included per run. To boost diversity, each sequencing library was supplemented with PhiX DNA at about 5-7%. The paper's processing steps were these. Raw reads were converted to FASTQ with bcl2fastq and demultiplexed by dual indices using Demultiplexor. V and J genes were assigned by Decombinator through tag matching that permitted a single base-pair mismatch. Using UMIs, Collapsinator corrected both sequencing errors and the frequency errors that come from PCR heterogeneity. CDR3Translator converted Decombinator identifiers to nucleotide sequence, translated to amino acids, and extracted CDR3 using C- and N-terminal motifs. Each distinct KT2 TCR was counted as one cluster of KT2 sequences that shared a single unique molecular identifier. TCRdb trimmed the raw reads at Q25, called clones with MiXCR and kept productive beta chains. Rows with one shared CDR3 protein collapse into an entry with the most common genes and DNA. The V and J calls, along with clone size, are taken from TCRdb and not from the paper's own processing. Across this sample there are roughly 51,000 distinct CDR3 sequences, with 12% seen only once. About 9.5% of the sample goes to the ten largest clones.

To test the sensitivity and accuracy of the pipeline, known numbers of KT2, a T cell clone whose TCR had already been sequenced, were spiked into unfractionated PBMC. A range of KT2-to-PBMC ratios was produced by mixing KT2 cells with a fixed number of PBMC. The data were obtained in a study of quantifying T cell responses using KT2 cells (dated by TCRdb to the late 2010s). About the full investigation: RNA was DNase-treated and reverse transcribed with TCR alpha and beta constant-region primers, mostly using SuperScript III. PCR2 was run as a SYBR Green qPCR and stopped at a predetermined fluorescence threshold to avoid over-amplification. The efficiency of the T4 ligation step under optimum conditions was estimated to be above 8%. What the authors observed across the whole study: A linear scaling of KT2 alpha and beta sequence counts with input KT2 cell number was observed over several orders of magnitude. Detection of KT2 sequences showed saturation at very high KT2 spike-in numbers. Even at the lowest spike-in tested, roughly one KT2 cell per 100,000 PBMC, KT2 sequences were still detected. No side-by-side comparison of the pipeline with other TCR sequencing techniques was included in the study.

This sequence originates from a human donor. Sequencing input: PBMCs spiked with cells of the T cell clone KT2.

The CDR3 here reads CASSPVGAGQPQHF. The DNA sequence follows: TGTGCCAGCAGTCCGGTGGGAGCGGGTCAGCCCCAGCATTTT. In this chain, TRBV12-3 or TRBV12-4 is recombined with TRBJ1-5; no D gene is confidently identified. V gives up 5 bases and J gives up 6 bases, and the segment between their germline ends measures 14 bases. Inclusive of the bounding cysteine and phenylalanine, the CDR3 is 14 residues long. Only the CDR3 DNA stays, 42 bases, in frame from base 1.